One sample yielded the 8 T cell receptor beta chains listed below, sequenced in a study of T cell clonality in common variable immunodeficiency. General study results and limits: Common variable immunodeficiency TCR beta sequences reportedly had fewer deletions and N-nucleotide insertions.

No antigen has been identified for these receptors. The data were produced by immunoSEQ multiplex PCR, yet TCRdb's version contains in-frame clones alone and is incomplete. This repertoire holds around 21,000 clones, and none appear only once. The sequenced sample was peripheral blood mononuclear cells. The receptors were sampled from a human donor with common variable immunodeficiency.

This clone has only a few counts. Read coverage stops 3 residues before the CDR3 terminus; the germline J gene supplies the remainder. This rearrangement joins TRBV18 to TRBJ2-5; TRBD1 might be the D (5 bases). Germline values: CDR1 KGHSH, CDR2 LQKENI. V gave up 1 base and J gave up 4 bases, with 10 bases separating them. There are 14 residues in the CDR3. CDR3 region: CASSPLGQRETQYF. The DNA read from the CDR3 is TGTGCCAGCTCACCACTGGGGCAGAGAGAGACC.

Worth noting for this clone: Read sequence stops 3 residues before the CDR3 end, and the germline J gene provides the missing end. V usage is TRBV6-2 or TRBV6-3 and J usage is TRBJ2-1, with 9 positions matching TRBD2. V trimming: 7 bases; J trimming: 3 bases; junction bases outside the gene matches: 10. The CDR3 runs 16 residues. In germline, CDR1 is MNHEY, CDR2 SVGEGT. Incomplete CDR3 DNA: TGTGCCAGCACCCCCTGGGCTAGCGGGGACTACAATGAG. Translating gives CASTPWASGDYNE. Given in full, the CDR3 is CASTPWASGDYNEQFF.

As to this clone: The read falls 3 residues short of the CDR3 end, and the missing part is taken from the germline J gene. The rearrangement joins TRBV18 to TRBJ2-7, with D perhaps matching TRBD1 (5 bases). CDR3 length: 13 residues. Trimming removed 0 bases from V and 5 bases from J, with 8 bases in between. Germline CDR1 reads KGHSH; CDR2 reads LQKENI. The CDR3 bases that were read are TGTGCCAGCTCACCACCGACAGTAAACGAG. Its protein is CASSPPTVNE. The whole CDR3 sequence is CASSPPTVNEQYF.

The table lists this clone with a few counts. With the read ending 3 residues before the CDR3 end, the germline J gene is used to fill in that end. V usage is TRBV2 and J usage is TRBJ2-3, with 8 bases that match TRBD2. With 3 bases clipped from V and 3 bases from J, the junction kept 5 bases outside the gene matches. CDR3 length: 15 residues. The germline gives CDR1 SNHLY, CDR2 FYNNEI. The CDR3 bases that were read are TGTGCCAGCAGTGAGGCGGGGGGCCGTACAGATACG. This codes for CASSEAGGRTDT. The CDR3 reads in full as CASSEAGGRTDTQYF.

A note on this clone: The CDR3 extends 3 residues past the end of the read, so its final part is completed from the germline J gene. J is TRBJ2-5 and V is TRBV5-1, with a weak D call TRBD1 (6 bases). V was shortened by 4 bases and J by 5 bases, with 18 bases between the two germline ends. The length of the CDR3 is 15 residues. From germline, CDR1 is SGHRS and CDR2 YFSETQ. This chain's CDR3 is CASSAGLIRGETQYF. The sequenced CDR3 bases are TGCGCCAGCAGCGCTGGGTTAATTAGGGGGGAGACC.

Only a few counts were recorded for this clone. The read is 3 residues too short to cover the CDR3 end, so that end is filled in from the germline J gene. The chain uses TRBV18 and TRBJ1-5, with D maybe TRBD1 (5 bases). The germline gives CDR1 KGHSH, CDR2 LQKENI. V gave up 3 bases and J gave up 6 bases, with 6 bases separating them. This CDR3 has 12 residues. Incomplete CDR3 DNA: TGTGCCAGCTCACCGGGGGGTCAGCCC. Amino acid sequence: CASSPGGQP. The whole CDR3 sequence is CASSPGGQPQHF. Looking up the rest from reference TRBV18 and TRBJ1-5 gives the full variable domain: NAGVMQNPRHLVRRRGQEARLRCSPMKGHSHVYWYRQLPEEGLKFMVYLQKENIIDESGMPKERFSAEFPKEGPSILRIQQVVRGDSAAYFCASSPGGQPQHFGDGTRLSIL.

Worth noting for this clone: The read ends 3 residues before the CDR3 terminus; that terminus is restored from the germline J gene. The chain joins TRBV19 to TRBJ2-2; D is undetermined. The germline V gene encodes CDR1 LNHDA and CDR2 SQIVND (reference sequence). The CDR3 loop spans 16 amino acids. The germline V and J ends were trimmed by 7 bases and 1 base, with 16 bases remaining between them. The CDR3 DNA, read in part, is TGTGCCAGTACCAACCTTAAGCCCCAGAACACCGGGGAG. This translates into CASTNLKPQNTGE. The whole CDR3 protein is CASTNLKPQNTGELFF.

As to this clone: The observed sequence ends 3 residues before the CDR3 terminus, with the missing tail filled in from the germline J gene. The J gene is TRBJ1-5, the V gene TRBV19, with D uncertain. V was pared by 2 bases and J by 7 bases, with 18 bases between. This CDR3 is 16 amino acids long. Germline V gene data show CDR1 as LNHDA and CDR2 as SQIVND (reference sequence). CDR3 bases read: TGTGCCAGTAGTATACAGGTCCGCGTGAACAAGCAGCCC. Translating it yields CASSIQVRVNKQP. The CDR3 in its entirety is CASSIQVRVNKQPQHF.